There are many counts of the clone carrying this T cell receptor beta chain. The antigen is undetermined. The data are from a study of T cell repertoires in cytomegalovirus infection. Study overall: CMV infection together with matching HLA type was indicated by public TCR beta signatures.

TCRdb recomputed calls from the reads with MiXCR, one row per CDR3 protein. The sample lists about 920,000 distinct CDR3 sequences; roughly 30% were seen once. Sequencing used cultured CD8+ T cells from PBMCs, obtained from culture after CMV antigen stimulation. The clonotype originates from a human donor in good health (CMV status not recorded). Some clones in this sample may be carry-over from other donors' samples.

The CDR3, as DNA: TGTGCCAGCAGCGCGGACAGGGGTTTCAGCGGGGAGCTGTTTTTT. Its translation is CASSADRGFSGELFF. The rearrangement uses TRBV7-9 and TRBJ2-2; 9 bases are a match to TRBD1. This CDR3 is built from 15 residues. The V segment lost 5 bases and the J segment 7 bases; nucleotides outside the gene matches: 8. Per germline, CDR1 SEHNR and CDR2 FQNEAQ (reference sequence).